This TCR beta chain was recovered during a study of blood T cell repertoires in COVID-19. This CDR3 has 15 amino acids. Germline lookup yields CDR1 SGHTA and CDR2 FQGNSA. The V gene lost 1 base and the J gene lost 7 bases, with 16 bases spanning the gap. Methods used by the authors: Amplifying reference gene primers gave estimates of nucleated cell counts. Sequenced by immunoSEQ multiplex PCR; TCRdb stores in-frame clones only, minus some. V and J calls and clone size are as listed in that table; D and trimming were resolved from the DNA. The sample lists hundreds of thousands of clones, about 90% occurring once.

The origin of this receptor is a woman in her late teens or twenties who had recovered from COVID-19. The sequencing input was peripheral blood. The rearrangement uses TRBV7-2 and TRBJ1-2; possibly TRBD1 for D (6 bases). CDR3 loop: CASSLDPRGWGGYTF. The CDR3 nucleotides read TGTGCCAGCAGCTTAGATCCCAGGGGCTGGGGTGGCTACACCTTC.